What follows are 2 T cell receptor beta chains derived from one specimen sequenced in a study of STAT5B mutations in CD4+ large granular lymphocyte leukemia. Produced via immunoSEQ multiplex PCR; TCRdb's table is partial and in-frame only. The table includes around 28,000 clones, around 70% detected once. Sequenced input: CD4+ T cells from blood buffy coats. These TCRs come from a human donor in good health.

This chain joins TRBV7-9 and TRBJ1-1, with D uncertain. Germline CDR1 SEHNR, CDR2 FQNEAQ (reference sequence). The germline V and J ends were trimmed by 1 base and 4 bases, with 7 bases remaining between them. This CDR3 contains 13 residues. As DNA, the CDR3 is TGTGCCAGCAGCTTAGAGTTGGGCACTGAAGCTTTCTTT. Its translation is CASSLELGTEAFF. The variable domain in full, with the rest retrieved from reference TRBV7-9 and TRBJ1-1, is DTGVSQNPRHKITKRGQNVTFRCDPISEHNRLYWYRQTLGQGPEFLTYFQNEAQLEKSRLLSDRFSAERPKGSFSTLEIQRTEQGDSAMYLCASSLELGTEAFFGQGTRLTVV.

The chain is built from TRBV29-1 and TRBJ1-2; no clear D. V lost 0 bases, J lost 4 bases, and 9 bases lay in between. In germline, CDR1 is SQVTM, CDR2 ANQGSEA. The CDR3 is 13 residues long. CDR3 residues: CSVEELGGYGYTF. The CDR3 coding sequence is TGCAGCGTTGAAGAATTGGGCGGCTATGGCTACACCTTC.